Below are 26 T cell receptor beta chains sequenced from a single sample in a study of Ad26.COV2.S vaccination and SARS-CoV-2 variants. Noted treatment: roughly 19 received Ad26.COV2.S at low or high dose, single or two shots; about five received placebo; per-sample allocation not given. Sampling occurred on day 63 after the first vaccine or placebo injection. Here immunoSEQ multiplex PCR was the method, and the copy in TCRdb shows in-frame clones only, minus some. The repertoire has 380,000 or so clones, 83% of them found once; the top ten carry roughly 7.4%. This material consisted of peripheral blood, taken in a trial of Ad26.COV2.S vaccine versus placebo. The receptors stem from a person between 18 and 60 years old who received the Ad26.COV2.S COVID-19 vaccine or a placebo.

This clone was observed a few times. The chain links TRBV24-1 to TRBJ2-3; TRBD1 matches at 12 bases. The germline gives CDR1 KGHDR, CDR2 SFDVKD. CDR3 length equals 13 residues. Germline trimming cut 9 bases from V and 4 bases from J; bases unmatched to any gene: 1. The CDR3 region is CATGTGGSDTQYF. The CDR3 DNA reads as TGTGCCACCGGGACAGGGGGCTCAGATACGCAGTATTTT.

This CDR3 reads CASSLVAQEGYEQFF. As DNA, the CDR3 is TGTGCCAGCAGCTTAGTGGCTCAGGAAGGCTATGAGCAGTTCTTC. This chain uses TRBV7-9 with TRBJ2-1; D gene ambiguous. Germline V lookup: CDR1 SEHNR, CDR2 FQNEAQ (reference sequence). This CDR3 comprises 15 residues. The ends were cut back, 1 base at V and 8 bases at J, with 15 bases in the middle.

This chain's CDR3 is CASTLTGDLHF. The CDR3 bases are TGTGCCAGCACCCTTACAGGGGACCTCCACTTT. V gene TRBV11-3 combines with J gene TRBJ1-6; 7 positions match TRBD1. The germline V gene has CDR1 SGHNT and CDR2 YENEEA. This CDR3 contains 11 residues. Losses at the gene ends were 7 bases for V and 15 bases for J; bases not matched to a gene: 6. Together with reference TRBV11-3 and TRBJ1-6, the CDR3 gives the full variable domain: EAGVVQSPRYKIIEKKQPVAFWCNPISGHNTLYWYLQNLGQGPELLIRYENEEAVDDSQLPKDRFSAERLKGVDSTLKIQPAELGDSAVYLCASTLTGDLHFGNGTRLTVT.

This chain links TRBV5-5 with TRBJ2-5, with TRBD2 matching 10 bases. V lost 0 bases to trimming and J lost 1 base; unmatched junction nucleotides: 0. This CDR3 region has 15 residues. Germline V gene lookup returns CDR1 SGHKS and CDR2 YYEKEE (reference sequence). For the CDR3, the DNA is TGTGCCAGCAGCTTGGGACTAGCGGGCCAAGAGACCCAGTACTTC. Amino acids: CASSLGLAGQETQYF.

J is TRBJ1-1 and V is TRBV9; D possibly corresponds to TRBD1 (6 bases). This CDR3 spans 15 amino acids. Trimming shortened V by 2 bases and J by 8 bases, and 19 bases separated the two germline ends. The germline gives CDR1 SGDLS, CDR2 YYNGEE. The CDR3 loop is CASSVTTGSPPEAFF. The CDR3, as DNA: TGTGCCAGCAGCGTCACGACAGGTTCCCCACCCGAAGCTTTCTTT. Variable domain in full (rest from reference TRBV9 and TRBJ1-1): DSGVTQTPKHLITATGQRVTLRCSPRSGDLSVYWYQQSLDQGLQFLIQYYNGEERAKGNILERFSAQQFPDLHSELNLSSLELGDSALYFCASSVTTGSPPEAFFGQGTRLTVV.

The chain joins TRBV7-3 to TRBJ2-1; TRBD2 is a possible D gene (7 bases). CDR1 is SGHTA, CDR2 FQGTGA, per germline. This CDR3 is 16 amino acids long. V was pared by 5 bases and J by 0 bases, with 14 bases between. DNA for the CDR3: TGTGCCAGCAGCCGAGGGGGGGCCCTCTCCTACAATGAGCAGTTCTTC. Translation: CASSRGGALSYNEQFF.

The rearrangement links TRBV11-2 to TRBJ2-7; D is uncertain. The germline V gene has CDR1 SGHAT and CDR2 FQNNGV. V gave up 10 bases and J gave up 6 bases, with 19 bases separating them. The CDR3 is made up of 13 amino acids. The CDR3 loop is CATRSAAWGEQYF. Written as DNA, the CDR3 is TGTGCCACCCGGAGCGCGGCATGGGGCGAGCAGTACTTC.

This clone showed up just once. This rearrangement joins TRBV27 to TRBJ1-1, with D maybe TRBD1 (6 bases). Deletions cut 6 bases from V and 6 bases from J, with 17 bases between. The V gene's germline CDR1 is MNHEY and CDR2 SMNVEV (reference sequence). The CDR3 spans 14 residues. CDR3 residues: CASRPTPGVPEAFF. CDR3 nucleotides: TGTGCCAGCAGACCCACCCCAGGGGTCCCTGAAGCTTTCTTT.

The genes are TRBV6-5 and TRBJ2-7; 7 nucleotides align to TRBD1. The junction had 6 bases not matched to a gene; V was cut back by 2 bases and J by 5 bases. This CDR3 has 14 residues. The V gene's germline CDR1 is MNHEY and CDR2 SVGAGI. The CDR3 protein is CASSYLDRWHEQYF. The DNA of the CDR3 is TGTGCCAGCAGTTACCTGGACAGGTGGCACGAGCAGTACTTC.

The V and J genes are TRBV10-3 and TRBJ1-1, with D possibly being TRBD1 (6 bases). The CDR3 has 15 residues. V lost 0 bases and J lost 4, with 12 bases in between. Germline values: CDR1 ENHRY, CDR2 SYGVKD. The CDR3 loop reads CAISESEGGTTEAFF. In DNA, the CDR3 is TGTGCCATCAGTGAGTCTGAAGGGGGGACCACTGAAGCTTTCTTT.

This clone is a singleton in its sample. This chain connects TRBV12-3 or TRBV12-4 to TRBJ2-7; no clear D. Trimming removed 2 bases from V and 4 bases from J, with 6 bases in between. The CDR3 spans 12 residues. CDR3 residues: CASSLRMYEQYF. Here the CDR3 DNA reads TGTGCCAGCAGTTTAAGAATGTACGAGCAGTACTTC.

The chain has TRBV7-2 and TRBJ1-4; possibly TRBD1 for D (5 bases). Germline values: CDR1 SGHTA, CDR2 FQGNSA. The CDR3 loop spans 16 amino acids. V lost 0 bases and J lost 2, with 10 bases in between. CDR3 nucleotide sequence: TGTGCCAGCAGCTTAGCAGGGGCGCGCACTAATGAAAAACTGTTTTTT. This encodes CASSLAGARTNEKLFF.

J is TRBJ1-4 and V is TRBV7-9, with 8 bases identical to TRBD1. V gave up 5 bases and J gave up 5 bases; unmatched junction bases: 10. Germline CDR1 and CDR2: SEHNR and FQNEAQ (reference sequence). The CDR3 sequence is 16 residues long. The CDR3 sequence: CASSPTWTGPNEKLFF. The DNA of the CDR3 is TGTGCCAGCAGCCCTACCTGGACAGGGCCAAATGAAAAACTGTTTTTT.

This clone has more than one count but fewer than ten. Other DNA sequences of this sample code for an identical CDR3. The genes are TRBV30 and TRBJ1-3, with no clear D. The CDR3 totals 15 residues. V lost 3 bases and J lost 0, with 12 bases in between. CDR1 GTSNPN and CDR2 SVGIG come from the germline V gene (reference sequence). The CDR3 here is CAWSAGRASGNTIYF. The CDR3 bases are TGTGCCTGGAGCGCAGGACGAGCCTCTGGAAACACCATATATTTT. Filled out from reference TRBV30 and TRBJ1-3, the complete variable domain reads SQTIHQWPATLVQPVGSPLSLECTVEGTSNPNLYWYRQAAGRGLQLLFYSVGIGQISSEVPQNLSASRPQDRQFILSSKKLLLSDSGFYLCAWSAGRASGNTIYFGEGSWLTVV.

The chain couples TRBV28 to TRBJ2-3; TRBD1 agrees at 9 bases. CDR3 length equals 12 residues. Germline CDR1 and CDR2: MDHEN and SYDVKM. Trimming at V came to 6 bases and at J to 14 bases, leaving 9 bases not matched to a gene. CDR3 bases: TGTGCCAGCAGCCGCCCCGGGACAGGGAGGTATTTT. Translated, it gives CASSRPGTGRYF.

This chain links TRBV6-5 with TRBJ1-3, with D uncertain. The V end was cut by 6 bases, the J end by 4 bases, with 10 bases between. Germline CDR1 reads MNHEY; CDR2 reads SVGAGI. This CDR3 is built from 13 residues. CDR3 in amino acids: CASRGTSGNTIYF. The CDR3 DNA reads TGTGCCAGCAGAGGAACATCGGGAAACACCATATATTTT.

The chain combines TRBV30 with TRBJ1-1; 7 bases line up with TRBD1. The CDR3 extends over 15 amino acids. J was trimmed by 5 bases and V by 4 bases; bases with no gene match: 13. Germline loops: CDR1 GTSNPN, CDR2 SVGIG (reference sequence). CDR3 residues: CAWIPQKTGKTEAFF. CDR3 DNA: TGTGCCTGGATCCCCCAAAAGACAGGGAAGACTGAAGCTTTCTTT.

V is TRBV7-9 and J is TRBJ2-2, with D hard to call. The CDR3 consists of 15 residues. Trimming shortened V by 11 bases and J by 0 bases, and 16 bases separated the two germline ends. Looked up from germline, CDR1 is SEHNR and CDR2 is FQNEAQ (reference sequence). DNA for the CDR3: TGTGCCCCAACTTCCGAGCCAACGAACACCGGGGAGCTGTTTTTT. Amino acids: CAPTSEPTNTGELFF.

The chain is built from TRBV18 and TRBJ2-7; tentative D call: TRBD2 (7 bases). Germline V gene lookup returns CDR1 KGHSH and CDR2 LQKENI. The CDR3 covers 12 residues. The V gene lost 8 bases and the J gene lost 7 bases, with 15 bases spanning the gap. This chain's CDR3 is CASARGAREQYF. The CDR3 nucleotides read TGTGCCAGCGCCCGGGGGGCTCGGGAGCAGTACTTC.

The rearrangement joins TRBV7-2 to TRBJ1-6; D not resolved. Trimming pared 0 bases from V and 13 bases from J, leaving 16 bases between. Germline-derived CDR1 and CDR2 are SGHTA and FQGNSA. The CDR3 totals 15 residues. The CDR3 DNA reads TGTGCCAGCAGCTTAGCGGCAGGAGGGTTGTCTCCCCTCCACTTT. It codes for CASSLAAGGLSPLHF.

The V gene is TRBV7-2, the J gene TRBJ2-2; 11 bases agree with TRBD2. Germline V gene sequence: CDR1 SGHTA, CDR2 FQGNSA. CDR3 size: 18 residues. With 5 bases clipped from V and 1 base from J, the junction kept 9 bases outside the gene matches. The CDR3 sequence: CASSLLSGGAGNTGELFF. CDR3 sequence (DNA): TGTGCCAGCAGCCTCCTTAGCGGGGGGGCTGGGAACACCGGGGAGCTGTTTTTT.

CDR3 coding DNA: TGTGCCAGCAGCTCCGGACAGAATAACTATGGCTACACCTTC. Its protein product is CASSSGQNNYGYTF. The chain carries TRBV7-9 and TRBJ1-2; D is possibly TRBD1 (6 bases). The CDR3 runs to 14 residues. V lost 4 bases and J 1 base, leaving 10 bases between the germline ends. Germline lookup yields CDR1 SEHNR and CDR2 FQNEAQ (reference sequence).

J is TRBJ1-6 and V is TRBV4-1; no clear D gene. The CDR3 spans 14 residues. V lost 4 bases, J lost 10 bases, and 14 bases lay in between. Germline-derived CDR1 and CDR2 are MGHRA and YSYEKL. CDR3 nucleotide sequence: TGCGCCAGCAGCCCCCGGGGAGAACGCTCACCCCTCCACTTT. It translates to CASSPRGERSPLHF.

This CDR3 reads CASMSASGTYTGELFF. CDR3 nucleotide sequence: TGTGCCAGCATGTCCGCTTCCGGGACATACACCGGGGAGCTGTTTTTT. The chain recombines TRBV11-2 with TRBJ2-2; a weak D match, TRBD1 (6 bases). The V and J ends lost 7 bases and 3 bases respectively, with 18 bases between them. The CDR3 has 16 amino acids. Germline lookup yields CDR1 SGHAT and CDR2 FQNNGV.

The chain recombines TRBV18 with TRBJ2-4, with TRBD1 matching over 7 bases. This CDR3 is 14 amino acids long. V trimming: 2 bases; J trimming: 13 bases; junction bases outside the gene matches: 11. Germline loops: CDR1 KGHSH, CDR2 LQKENI. The CDR3 region has the DNA TGTGCCAGCTCACCAACGGGACAGCAACCTCCACAGTACTTC. Translation: CASSPTGQQPPQYF.

The CDR3 protein is CASSSYRGKGEKLFF. The DNA for the CDR3 is TGTGCCAGCAGCTCATACAGGGGAAAGGGTGAAAAACTGTTTTTT. J is TRBJ1-4 and V is TRBV11-2, with 7 bases matching TRBD1. The CDR3 sequence is 15 residues long. V was clipped by 4 bases and J by 7 bases; unmatched bases: 9. CDR1 and CDR2 from the germline V gene are SGHAT and FQNNGV.